What follows describes a single T cell receptor (beta chain). This clone was detected a few times. Its antigen has not been determined. No base quality information exists; no much larger clone differs at one position. The cohort was made up of approximately 700 healthy bone marrow donors. All cohort members were sampled while nominally healthy, although unrecorded immune exposures were likely present. The donor was CMV seronegative and was included in the group of a few hundred seronegative cohort members. Every donor gave a peripheral blood sample, and the peripheral blood mononuclear cells from that sample were used for TCR beta sequencing. The Qiagen DNeasy Blood Extraction Kit was used to extract genomic DNA from the blood cell samples. Preparation of the library involved the immunoSEQ multiplex PCR assay. For the multiplex PCR, a mixture combining 60 forward primers for TCR Vbeta segments and 13 reverse primers for TCR Jbeta segments was used. A multiplex PCR assay on genomic DNA amplified the CDR3 region of rearranged TCR beta genes. Amplified TCR beta libraries were sequenced as 87-base-pair reads on the Illumina HiSeq System. In the paper's pipeline: Across the roughly 600 repertoires, a later analysis counted around 80 million unique TCR beta chains, about 10 million of which were shared by at least two donors. To remove PCR and sequencing errors, raw reads were error-corrected and collapsed into unique sequences using a nearest-neighbor algorithm that merged closely related sequences. Alignment of CDR3 sequences to IMGT reference sequences was used to assign V, D and J gene segments. For a sequence to be retained, at least a six-nucleotide match to both a V gene segment and a J gene segment was required. Rearrangements were classified as productive when the CDR3 lacked stop codons and remained in frame with V and J, and all other rearrangements were classified as non-productive. Following IMGT convention, CDR3 was defined as the stretch from the second conserved V-encoded cysteine to the conserved J-encoded phenylalanine. The earlier analysis of about 610 of the donors excluded sequences that lacked an unambiguous match to a single V gene segment. An earlier analysis of about 590 of the donors classified V segments as functional when productive rearrangements were above 56.7% and as segregating when the standard deviation between donors was above 5%. A statistical classification framework was developed to diagnose cytomegalovirus status using the catalog of TCR beta chain sequences. In a later analysis, V and J genes were assigned by comparing TCR nucleotide sequences against IMGT/GENE-DB human TR gene sequences. In a later analysis, CDR3 sequences and most-parsimonious VDJ recombination scenarios were assigned using the TCRdist pipeline. A later analysis defined each TCR beta chain by its CDR3 amino acid sequence plus V-gene family, and excluded reads lacking a unique V-gene family. In a later analysis, 450 to 600 highly shared, low-generation-probability nucleotide sequences were removed to address suspected cross-contamination and a sequencing artifact. In a later analysis, a clonal expansion index was calculated for each public chain from normalized within-repertoire ranks of inferred template counts. Generation probabilities in a later analysis came from a VDJ recombination model fitted to out-of-frame rearrangements, and those results were checked against IGoR. Hypergeometric tests were used in a later analysis to score TCR-TCR, TCR-HLA and TCR-CMV co-occurrence, with a repertoire-size bias correction applied to the TCR pairs. False discovery rates were estimated in a later analysis by permuting HLA or CMV assignments 20 times. In a later analysis, co-occurring TCRs were grouped using DBSCAN, and TCRdist sequence similarity was added for clustering within HLA-allele-positive subsets. For co-occurrence clustering, repertoires with fewer than 30,000 or more than 120,000 public chains were excluded, along with a handful of repertoires with anomalous nucleotide sharing. In its TCRdb copy, this immuneACCESS table keeps in-frame sequences only and misses some clones. Where compared with another copy, unresolved V genes explain less than half of these, and the others have no known cause. V, J and clone size are taken as reported in that table, and D and trimming were inferred from the DNA itself. In this sample the table shows 150,000 to 200,000 clones, around three quarters of which occur a single time. 1.5% to 2% of the sample rests with the top ten.

This sample is drawn from a study of cytomegalovirus exposure and HLA in healthy donors (TCRdb year 2017). Regarding the complete study: An earlier analysis of some 500 of the donors reported 250 to 300 Gb of sequence data and about 100 million unique TCR beta sequences from 150 million to 200 million T cells. An early release that covered more than 550 HLA-typed donors contained approximately 300 gigabases of sequencing data and some 87 million unique TCR sequences. Among the roughly 370 genotyped donors, approximately 81% belonged to the genetic ancestry cluster associated with self-reported Caucasian donors. The study aimed to test whether cataloging public T cell receptors could reveal signatures of past pathogen exposure. The T cell repertoires of several hundred subjects were profiled by immunosequencing and related to cytomegalovirus serostatus. Along with the approximately 670-subject first cohort, a separate validation cohort of over 90 different subjects was used. High-throughput TCR immunosequencing, statistical association of individual TCRs with disease status, and machine learning were combined to predict cytomegalovirus infection status. In a later analysis, previously published TCR beta repertoires from about 670 donors were re-analyzed and high-resolution HLA genotyping was added so that TCR occurrence patterns could be studied. Rather than using new phenotypic data, the later analysis identified candidate immune exposures from TCR beta sequences and from how often those sequences occurred across donors. In an earlier analysis of 500 to 650 of the donors, high-throughput TCR beta sequencing was used to judge whether each TCR beta V gene segment behaved as functional or pseudogenic. Donor age, sex, ethnicity and CMV serostatus were compiled alongside the repertoire data. A later genetic analysis took genome-wide SNP genotypes for about three fifths of the roughly 670 donors and used that subset as a discovery cohort. All discovery cohort repertoires had been generated using a single sequencing platform. Class I and class II HLA loci were covered by the typing at four-digit resolution. The number of typed donors differed by locus: 629-630 for A, B, C, DRB1 and DQB1; 522 for DQA1; around 610 for DPA1; and about 450 for DPB1. About 5 DR-DQ haplotypes were handled as single units for association and clustering, since linkage in the cohort was strong. Across some 400 genotyped donors of the cohort, an average of approximately 240,000 unique TCR beta nucleotide sequences per donor were sequenced, and roughly 20% of those sequences were non-productive. Findings and caveats that apply to the study as a whole: Because HLA typing was unavailable for some donors at each locus, only the typed subset was used in association tests. In an earlier analysis of some 540 of the donors, most TCR beta V segments appeared in productive rearrangements about 87% or about 30% of the time, broadly matching IMGT annotations. The study gave a list of 150 to 200 TCR beta chains associated with cytomegalovirus. The earlier analysis of approximately 590 of the donors excluded some 15 rarely observed V segments, including chromosome 9 orphons, because counts were too low. Linkage disequilibrium might explain the correlated functional status among segregating V segments, but an unknown experimental factor could not be ruled out. While some public TCRs were present in many individuals, most TCR sequences turned up only very rarely across donors. This cohort had only TCR beta chains sequenced, and the lack of alpha or paired-chain data limited which features could be detected. The authors suggested that the approach could potentially be extended to other disease states and immunological phenotypes. When HLA alleles, especially DR and DQ, strongly co-occurred, TCR associations were difficult to assign to individual alleles. CMV serostatus was the only immune exposure information available for the cohort. The sequencing pipeline was judged likely to have produced a cluster of highly shared sequence variants as a technical artifact. Presence/absence analyses assumed roughly uniform sequencing depth across donors, an assumption that may not hold. A further reported finding was that TCR beta sequences accurately predicted the HLA-A and HLA-B alleles for most subjects in the first cohort. According to a later analysis, parvovirus B19, influenza, CMV and Epstein-Barr virus appeared linked to several top co-occurrence clusters. Three of the identified cytomegalovirus-associated TCR beta chains were confirmed in vitro to be specific for cytomegalovirus antigens. Some IMGT-functional V segments, including TRBV6-2 and TRBV6-3, could not be told apart with the 87-base-pair reads, so those segments were excluded. In a later analysis, the rate of TCR association differed among HLA loci, with DRB1 alleles having the most associated TCRs and HLA-C alleles having the fewest. Cytomegalovirus status was reported to be diagnosed by the classifier with high specificity and sensitivity in both the original and validation cohorts. In a later analysis, HLA-associated TCR beta chains were found to be more clonally expanded and to have lower generation probabilities than equally common non-associated chains. An association between a missense DCLRE1C variant and V-gene and J-gene trimming of TCR beta chains was found in a later genetic analysis and replicated in an independent cohort. A later analysis found that most CMV-associated TCR beta chains appeared HLA-restricted, with HLA associations seemingly driven largely by CMV exposure. In a later analysis, about 17,000 TCR beta sequences were associated with specific HLA alleles at a false discovery rate of 0.05. According to a later genetic analysis, donors in an Asian-associated ancestry cluster had fewer N-insertions in productive TCRs than the approximately 650-donor mean.

Trimming costs V 7 bases and J 0 bases, and their ends lie 11 bases apart. The CDR3 has 13 amino acids, counting the end cysteine and phenylalanine. Only the CDR3 part of the read is kept: 39 bases, read in frame from the first base. The germline V gene (reference sequence) provides CDR1 GTSNPN and CDR2 SVGIG. The TCR was taken from a man aged 25-45 years in good health and CMV-seronegative. Material: PBMCs. The chain is assembled from TRBV30 and TRBJ2-3; TRBD1 is possibly the D segment (6 matching bases). The DNA is as follows: TGTGCCTTCCGGACAGTTAGCACAGATACGCAGTATTTT. Its amino acids are CAFRTVSTDTQYF.